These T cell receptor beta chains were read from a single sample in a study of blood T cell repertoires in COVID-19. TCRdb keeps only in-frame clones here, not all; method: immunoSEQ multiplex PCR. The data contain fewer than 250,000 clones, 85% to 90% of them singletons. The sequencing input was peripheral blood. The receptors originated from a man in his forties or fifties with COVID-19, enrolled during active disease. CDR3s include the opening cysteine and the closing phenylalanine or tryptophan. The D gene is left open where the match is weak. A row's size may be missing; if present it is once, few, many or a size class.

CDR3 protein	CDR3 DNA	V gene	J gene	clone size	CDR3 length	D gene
CAWSVFREQYF	TGTGCCTGGAGTGTATTTCGCGAGCAGTACTTC	TRBV30	TRBJ2-7	few	11	-
CASSLAEGPNEKLFF	TGTGCCAGCAGCTTGGCCGAGGGCCCTAATGAAAAACTGTTTTTT	TRBV5-4	TRBJ1-4	-	15	-
CASSWGDRASYEQYF	TGTGCCAGCAGCTGGGGGGACAGAGCATCCTACGAGCAGTACTTC	TRBV5-4	TRBJ2-7	-	15	-
CATSRDRGGNEQFF	TGTGCCACCAGCAGAGATAGGGGGGGCAATGAGCAGTTCTTC	TRBV15	TRBJ2-1	-	14	-
CASSGTSGSWNEQFF	TGTGCCAGCAGTGGGACTAGCGGGAGTTGGAATGAGCAGTTCTTC	TRBV2	TRBJ2-1	-	15	TRBD2
CASSLATGLDYGYTF	TGTGCCAGCAGCTTAGCCACAGGTTTGGACTATGGCTACACCTTC	TRBV7-2	TRBJ1-2	-	15	-
CASTPRGEGGELFF	TGTGCCAGCACCCCCCGGGGGGAGGGCGGGGAGCTGTTTTTT	TRBV6-6	TRBJ2-2	-	14	TRBD2
CASSRMDSLKTQHF	TGTGCCAGCAGCAGGATGGACAGCCTTAAGACCCAGCATTTT	TRBV5-8	TRBJ1-5	-	14	-
CASSLDRHGGGGYTF	TGTGCCAGCAGCTTGGACCGACATGGGGGCGGTGGCTACACCTTC	TRBV5-6	TRBJ1-2	few	15	-
CASGLETVDTGELFF	TGTGCTAGTGGTTTGGAAACGGTGGACACCGGGGAGCTGTTTTTT	TRBV12-5	TRBJ2-2	-	15	-
CASSLSPFGTSGRADTQYF	TGTGCCAGCAGCTTAAGTCCCTTTGGGACTAGCGGGAGGGCAGATACGCAGTATTTT	TRBV7-9	TRBJ2-3	-	19	TRBD2
CASMRDSNQPQHF	TGTGCCAGCATGAGGGATAGCAATCAGCCCCAGCATTTT	TRBV2	TRBJ1-5	-	13	-
CASSPSERANEKLFF	TGTGCCAGCAGTCCTTCGGAGAGGGCTAATGAAAAACTGTTTTTT	TRBV6-6	TRBJ1-4	-	15	-
CATSDLWQNTDTQYF	TGTGCCACCAGTGATTTGTGGCAAAACACAGATACGCAGTATTTT	TRBV24-1	TRBJ2-3	once	15	-
CAITFDRGQPQHF	TGTGCCATCACCTTCGACAGGGGGCAGCCCCAGCATTTT	TRBV10-3	TRBJ1-5	-	13	TRBD1
CASSQEGLRGYTF	TGTGCCAGCAGCCAAGAGGGACTTAGGGGCTACACCTTC	TRBV3-1/TRBV3-2	TRBJ1-2	-	13	-
CSASGGQGALVNEQFF	TGCAGTGCTAGTGGCGGTCAGGGGGCGCTTGTCAATGAGCAGTTCTTC	TRBV20-1	TRBJ2-1	-	16	TRBD1
CASSSTGFITDTQYF	TGTGCCAGTAGTTCGACAGGGTTTATCACAGATACGCAGTATTTT	TRBV19	TRBJ2-3	-	15	TRBD1
CASTVTGENTEAFF	TGTGCCAGCACTGTGACAGGGGAGAACACTGAAGCTTTCTTT	TRBV7-3	TRBJ1-1	-	14	TRBD1
CATSQVPWETQYF	TGCGCCACCTCACAGGTCCCTTGGGAGACCCAGTACTTC	TRBV4-1	TRBJ2-5	once	13	-
CASSLAGQGPDEQFF	TGCGCCAGCAGCTTGGCCGGACAGGGTCCGGATGAGCAGTTCTTC	TRBV5-1	TRBJ2-1	-	15	TRBD1
CASSTLSGYEKLFF	TGTGCCAGTAGTACCCTGTCGGGGTATGAAAAACTGTTTTTT	TRBV19	TRBJ1-4	-	14	-
CGAGSISGNTIYF	TGTGGGGCAGGATCCATCTCTGGAAACACCATATATTTT	TRBV30	TRBJ1-3	-	13	-
CASSQEGEGTGGSEQYF	TGTGCCAGCAGCCAAGAAGGTGAGGGGACAGGGGGCTCCGAGCAGTACTTC	TRBV4-2	TRBJ2-7	once	17	TRBD1
CASSPRMGGNYGYTF	TGTGCCAGCTCACCACGGATGGGGGGAAACTATGGCTACACCTTC	TRBV18	TRBJ1-2	-	15	-
CASSLGTSVDEQYF	TGCGCCAGCAGCTTAGGGACTAGCGTCGACGAGCAGTACTTC	TRBV5-1	TRBJ2-7	-	14	TRBD2
CASDAREGGDTQYF	TGTGCCTCCGACGCAAGGGAAGGGGGAGATACGCAGTATTTT	TRBV6-6	TRBJ2-3	-	14	-
CASSPGKDEQYF	TGTGCCAGCAGTCCAGGGAAGGACGAGCAGTACTTC	TRBV7-9	TRBJ2-7	-	12	-
CASSVNTGNNEQFF	TGCGCCAGCAGCGTGAATACGGGTAACAATGAGCAGTTCTTC	TRBV5-1	TRBJ2-1	-	14	-
CASSEAAGDLPYEQYF	TGTGCCAGCAGTGAAGCAGCGGGGGACCTACCCTACGAGCAGTACTTC	TRBV6-1	TRBJ2-7	few	16	TRBD2
CASRGTPYEQYF	TGTGCCAGCAGGGGGACACCCTACGAGCAGTACTTC	TRBV6-5	TRBJ2-7	-	12	-
CASSYSGLAGGSYNEQFF	TGTGCCAGCAGTTACTCGGGACTAGCGGGGGGCTCCTACAATGAGCAGTTCTTC	TRBV6-2/TRBV6-3	TRBJ2-1	-	18	TRBD2
CASRSPVGGLPEAFF	TGTGCCAGCAGATCCCCCGTCGGGGGGCTCCCTGAAGCTTTCTTT	TRBV7-9	TRBJ1-1	-	15	-
CASSFKGQGLYEQYF	TGTGCCAGCAGCTTTAAAGGACAGGGGTTGTACGAGCAGTACTTC	TRBV7-9	TRBJ2-7	once	15	TRBD1
CASSSQGEAGYTF	TGTGCCAGCAGCTCCCAGGGGGAAGCTGGCTACACCTTC	TRBV7-9	TRBJ1-2	-	13	TRBD1
CASSFRQGSTEAFF	TGTGCCAGCAGCTTCCGGCAGGGGAGCACTGAAGCTTTCTTT	TRBV7-2	TRBJ1-1	-	14	-
CASSLAADSSYNEQFF	TGTGCCAGCAGCTTAGCAGCGGATAGCTCCTACAATGAGCAGTTCTTC	TRBV7-2	TRBJ2-1	-	16	-
CASSPTVSGELFF	TGTGCCAGCTCACCAACGGTCTCCGGGGAGCTGTTTTTT	TRBV18	TRBJ2-2	-	13	-
CASSPRALRAKNIQYF	TGTGCCAGCTCACCACGGGCCTTAAGGGCCAAAAACATTCAGTACTTC	TRBV18	TRBJ2-4	-	16	-
CASSLRGGSGNTIYF	TGTGCCAGCAGCTTAAGGGGGGGCAGTGGAAACACCATATATTTT	TRBV7-2	TRBJ1-3	-	15	-
CASSLGGQNQETQYF	TGTGCCAGCAGTCTTGGCGGGCAGAACCAAGAGACCCAGTACTTC	TRBV27	TRBJ2-5	-	15	-
CASSTPGTGGYEQFF	TGTGCCAGCAGCACTCCCGGGACAGGGGGTTATGAGCAGTTCTTC	TRBV7-9	TRBJ2-1	-	15	TRBD1
CASSLDSGTVTQYF	TGTGCCAGCAGCTTAGATAGCGGGACGGTTACGCAGTATTTT	TRBV7-2	TRBJ2-3	-	14	TRBD2
CASSIGSPRHSVFEQYF	TGTGCCAGCAGTATAGGAAGCCCCAGACACAGTGTTTTCGAGCAGTATTTC	TRBV27	TRBJ2-7	-	17	-